This TCR beta chain was captured in a study of CD8 T cells in Susac syndrome. Germline CDR1 reads SGHTA; CDR2 reads FQGNSA. Trimming took off 5 bases at V and 0 bases at J, with 16 bases between the two ends. The CDR3 consists of 16 residues. cDNA came from approximately 0.5 to 1 ug RNA primed by random hexamers. TCRdb called the immunoSEQ multiplex PCR reads again in MiXCR, with one record for every CDR3 protein. This table holds under 85,000 distinct CDR3 sequences, 93% found once. The source material was CD8+ T cells from PBMCs. This chain uses TRBV7-2 with TRBJ1-1; D possibly corresponds to TRBD1 (6 bases). The sequence derives from a human donor with Susac syndrome. Here the CDR3 reads CASSQRAGAMNTEAFF. In DNA, the CDR3 is TGTGCCAGCAGCCAGAGGGCAGGGGCGATGAACACTGAAGCTTTCTTT.